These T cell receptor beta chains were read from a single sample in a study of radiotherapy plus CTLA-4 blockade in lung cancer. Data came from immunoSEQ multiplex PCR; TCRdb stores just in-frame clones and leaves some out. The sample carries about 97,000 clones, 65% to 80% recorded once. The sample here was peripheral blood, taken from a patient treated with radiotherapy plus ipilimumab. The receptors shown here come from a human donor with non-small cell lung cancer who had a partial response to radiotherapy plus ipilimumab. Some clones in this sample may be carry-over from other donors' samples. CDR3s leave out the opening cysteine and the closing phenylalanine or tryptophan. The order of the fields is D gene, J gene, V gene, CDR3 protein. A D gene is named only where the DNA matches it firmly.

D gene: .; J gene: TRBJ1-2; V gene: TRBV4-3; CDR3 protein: ASSQEGPGGGYT
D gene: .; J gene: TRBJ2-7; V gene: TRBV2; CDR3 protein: ASRPRGGQY
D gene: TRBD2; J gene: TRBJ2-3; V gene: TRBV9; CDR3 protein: ASSIRGETDTQY
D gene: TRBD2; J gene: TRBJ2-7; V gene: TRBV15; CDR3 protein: ATSRGGSSYEQY
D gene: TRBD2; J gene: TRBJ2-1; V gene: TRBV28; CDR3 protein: ASSFPGGSYNEQF
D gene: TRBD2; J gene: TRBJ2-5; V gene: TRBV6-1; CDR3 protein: ASSAPLAAQETQY
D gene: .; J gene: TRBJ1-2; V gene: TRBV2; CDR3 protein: ASSEWGANYGYT
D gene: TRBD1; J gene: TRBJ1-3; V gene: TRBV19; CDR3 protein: ASNRQGGGNTIY
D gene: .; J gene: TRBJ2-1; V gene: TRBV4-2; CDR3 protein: ASSLRHGYNEQF
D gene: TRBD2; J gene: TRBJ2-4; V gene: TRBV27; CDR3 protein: ASSLSRLAENIQY
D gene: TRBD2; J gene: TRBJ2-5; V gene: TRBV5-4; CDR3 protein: ASSGPGLATETQY
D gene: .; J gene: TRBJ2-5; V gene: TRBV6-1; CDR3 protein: ASSEESRRAQY
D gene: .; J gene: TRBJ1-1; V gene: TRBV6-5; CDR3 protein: ASNLQGGGTEAF
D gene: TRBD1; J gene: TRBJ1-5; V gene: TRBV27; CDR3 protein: ASTQSYRGSNQPQH
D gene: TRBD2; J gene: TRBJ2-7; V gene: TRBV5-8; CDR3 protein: ASSRLAGGAAVQY
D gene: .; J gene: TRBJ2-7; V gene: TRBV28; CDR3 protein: ARIRRGQSYEQY
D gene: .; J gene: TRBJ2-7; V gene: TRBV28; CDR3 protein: ASSLWGPTAGEQY
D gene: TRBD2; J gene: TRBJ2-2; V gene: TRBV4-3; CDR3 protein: ASSQSGGAGELF
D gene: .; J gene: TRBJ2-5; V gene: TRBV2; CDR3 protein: ASSQQTGQETQY
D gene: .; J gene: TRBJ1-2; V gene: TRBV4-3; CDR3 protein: ASSRGVGPVGYT
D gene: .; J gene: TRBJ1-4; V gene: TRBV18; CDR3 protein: ASSPNGQGEKLF
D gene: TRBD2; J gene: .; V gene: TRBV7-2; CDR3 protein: ASSSPWEGYEQY
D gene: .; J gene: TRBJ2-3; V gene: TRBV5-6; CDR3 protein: ASSGVSGTDTQY
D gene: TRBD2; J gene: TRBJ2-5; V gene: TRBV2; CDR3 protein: ASRGDLAGGQETQY
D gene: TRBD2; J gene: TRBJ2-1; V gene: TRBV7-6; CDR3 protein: ASSSRTSGSYNEQF
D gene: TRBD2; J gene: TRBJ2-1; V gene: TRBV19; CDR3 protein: ASGPGLAGGRGNEQF